This T cell receptor beta chain appears in the sequencing data of a study of blood T cell repertoires in COVID-19. Study at large: The origin of the acute and convalescent COVID-19 samples was the United States, Italy and Spain. Sample material is recorded as cDNA or gDNA derived from T cells, B-cell-depleted T cells, or PBMCs.

The CDR3 sequence is 15 residues long. Germline lookup yields CDR1 MNHEY and CDR2 SVGAGI. After removal of 6 bases from V and 3 bases from J, the junction contained 6 bases not matched to a gene. Original methodology: Amplifying reference gene primers gave estimates of nucleated cell counts. The table came from immunoSEQ multiplex PCR; TCRdb's copy has only in-frame clones and leaves some out. V and J calls plus clone size are reproduced from that table; the DNA served to infer D and trimming. In the table there are fewer than 250,000 clones, 84% of which are singletons. The chain couples TRBV6-5 to TRBJ2-2; the match to TRBD1 covers 8 bases. The sequenced sample was peripheral blood. This sequence originates from a human donor in a cohort sampled during active COVID-19. The DNA of the CDR3 is TGTGCCAGCAGCCGGGGACAGGTGGACACCGGGGAGCTGTTTTTT. It codes for CASSRGQVDTGELFF.